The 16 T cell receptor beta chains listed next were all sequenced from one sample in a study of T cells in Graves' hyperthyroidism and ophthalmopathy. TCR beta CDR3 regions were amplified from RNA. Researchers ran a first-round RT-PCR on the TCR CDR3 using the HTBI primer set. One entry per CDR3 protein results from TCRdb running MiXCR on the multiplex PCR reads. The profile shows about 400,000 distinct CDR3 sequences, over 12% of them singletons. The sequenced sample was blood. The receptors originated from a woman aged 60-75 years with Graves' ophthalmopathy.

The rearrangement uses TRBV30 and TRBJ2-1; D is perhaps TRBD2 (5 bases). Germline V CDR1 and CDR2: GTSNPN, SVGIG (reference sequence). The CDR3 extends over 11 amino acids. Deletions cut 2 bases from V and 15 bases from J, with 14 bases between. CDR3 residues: CAWSTRDLTFF. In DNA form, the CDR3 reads TGTGCCTGGAGTACCCGGGATCTGACGTTCTTC. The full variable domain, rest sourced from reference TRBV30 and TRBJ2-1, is SQTIHQWPATLVQPVGSPLSLECTVEGTSNPNLYWYRQAAGRGLQLLFYSVGIGQISSEVPQNLSASRPQDRQFILSSKKLLLSDSGFYLCAWSTRDLTFFGPGTRLTVL.

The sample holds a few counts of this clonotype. The CDR3 nucleotides are TGTGCCAGCAGCAGGAGGTCGGGAGGGCCAGATACGCAGTATTTT. It specifies CASSRRSGGPDTQYF. The chain carries TRBV5-8 and TRBJ2-3; 8 positions agree with TRBD2. The CDR3 extends over 15 amino acids. Germline V lookup: CDR1 SGHTS, CDR2 YDEGEE. The J segment lost 4 bases and the V segment lost 4 bases, leaving 8 bases of the junction unmatched. Complete variable domain (other parts from reference TRBV5-8 and TRBJ2-3): EAGVTQSPTHLIKTRGQQATLRCSPISGHTSVYWYQQALGLGLQFLLWYDEGEERNRGNFPPRFSGRQFPNYSSELNVNALELEDSALYLCASSRRSGGPDTQYFGPGTRLTVL.

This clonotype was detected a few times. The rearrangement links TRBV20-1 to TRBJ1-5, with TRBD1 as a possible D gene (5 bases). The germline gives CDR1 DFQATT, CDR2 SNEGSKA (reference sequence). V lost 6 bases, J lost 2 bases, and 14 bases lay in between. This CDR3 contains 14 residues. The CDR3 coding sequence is TGCAGTGCCACGGGGGGTATGGGCAATCAGCCCCAGCATTTT. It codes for CSATGGMGNQPQHF.

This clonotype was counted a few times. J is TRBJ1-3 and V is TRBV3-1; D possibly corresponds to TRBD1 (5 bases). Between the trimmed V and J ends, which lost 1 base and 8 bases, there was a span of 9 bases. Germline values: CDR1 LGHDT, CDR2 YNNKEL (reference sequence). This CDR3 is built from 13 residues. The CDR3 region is CASSQGGADTIYF. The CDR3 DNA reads TGTGCCAGCAGCCAAGGAGGGGCAGACACCATATATTTT.

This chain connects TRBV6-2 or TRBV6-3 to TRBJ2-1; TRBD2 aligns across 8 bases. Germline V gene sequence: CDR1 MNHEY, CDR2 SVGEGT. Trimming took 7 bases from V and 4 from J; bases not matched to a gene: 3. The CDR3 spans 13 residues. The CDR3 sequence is CASTASGYNEQFF. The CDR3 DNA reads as TGTGCCAGCACGGCTAGCGGGTACAATGAGCAGTTCTTC.

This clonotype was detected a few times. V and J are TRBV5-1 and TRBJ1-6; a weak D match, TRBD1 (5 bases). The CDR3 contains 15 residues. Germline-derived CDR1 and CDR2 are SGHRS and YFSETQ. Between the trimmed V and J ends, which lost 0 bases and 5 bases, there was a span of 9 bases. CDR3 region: CASSLEGRHNSPLHF. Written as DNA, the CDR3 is TGCGCCAGCAGCTTGGAGGGGAGGCATAATTCACCCCTCCACTTT.

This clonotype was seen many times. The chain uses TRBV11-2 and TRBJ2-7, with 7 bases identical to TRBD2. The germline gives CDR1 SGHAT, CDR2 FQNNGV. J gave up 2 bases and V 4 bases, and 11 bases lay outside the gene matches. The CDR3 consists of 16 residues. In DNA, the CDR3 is TGTGCCAGCAGCTCGATCGGGAGGCGGGGGACCTACGAGCAGTACTTC. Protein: CASSSIGRRGTYEQYF.

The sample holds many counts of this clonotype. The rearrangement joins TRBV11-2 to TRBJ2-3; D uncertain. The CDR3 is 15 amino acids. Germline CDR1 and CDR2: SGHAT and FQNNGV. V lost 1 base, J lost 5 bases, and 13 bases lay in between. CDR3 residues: CASSLAGHTLDTQYF. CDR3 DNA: TGTGCCAGCAGCTTAGCGGGCCACACCCTAGATACGCAGTATTTT.

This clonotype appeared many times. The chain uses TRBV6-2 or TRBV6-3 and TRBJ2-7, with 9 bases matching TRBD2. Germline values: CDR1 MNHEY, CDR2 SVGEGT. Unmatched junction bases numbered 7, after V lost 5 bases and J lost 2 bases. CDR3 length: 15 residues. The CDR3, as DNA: TGTGCCAGCAGTACCGTAGCGGGAGAGGCCTACGAGCAGTACTTC. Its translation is CASSTVAGEAYEQYF.

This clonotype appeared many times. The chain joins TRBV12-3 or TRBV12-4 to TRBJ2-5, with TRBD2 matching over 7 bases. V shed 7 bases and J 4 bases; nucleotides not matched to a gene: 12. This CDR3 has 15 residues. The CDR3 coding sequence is TGTGCCAGCACCTACGAGGGAGGGAGGGGAGAGACCCAGTACTTC. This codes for CASTYEGGRGETQYF.

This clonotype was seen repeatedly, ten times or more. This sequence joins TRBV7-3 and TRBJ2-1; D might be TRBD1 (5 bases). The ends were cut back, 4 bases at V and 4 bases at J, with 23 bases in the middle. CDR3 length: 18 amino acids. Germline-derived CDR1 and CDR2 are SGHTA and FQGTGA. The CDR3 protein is CASSSMGLIGGAYNEQFF. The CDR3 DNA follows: TGTGCCAGCAGCTCAATGGGGCTGATAGGCGGCGCTTACAATGAGCAGTTCTTC.

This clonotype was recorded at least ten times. The CDR3 sequence is CASLTGTANTDTQYF. The CDR3 nucleotides are TGTGCCAGCCTCACCGGGACGGCAAACACAGATACGCAGTATTTT. The gene calls are TRBV28 and TRBJ2-3; D assignment may be TRBD1 or TRBD2 (5 bases each). CDR1 is MDHEN and CDR2 is SYDVKM in the germline V gene. Trimming removed 8 bases at V and 2 bases at J, with 17 bases between. The CDR3 covers 15 residues. Full variable domain (missing parts from reference TRBV28 and TRBJ2-3): DVKVTQSSRYLVKRTGEKVFLECVQDMDHENMFWYRQDPGLGLRLIYFSYDVKMKEKGDIPEGYSVSREKKERFSLILESASTNQTSMYLCASLTGTANTDTQYFGPGTRLTVL.

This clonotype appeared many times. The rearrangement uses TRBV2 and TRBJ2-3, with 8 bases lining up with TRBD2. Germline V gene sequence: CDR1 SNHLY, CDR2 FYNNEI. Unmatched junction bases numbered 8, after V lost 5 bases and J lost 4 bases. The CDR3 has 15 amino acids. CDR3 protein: CASSPAGVRADTQYF. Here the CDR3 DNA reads TGTGCCAGCAGTCCAGCGGGAGTAAGGGCAGATACGCAGTATTTT.

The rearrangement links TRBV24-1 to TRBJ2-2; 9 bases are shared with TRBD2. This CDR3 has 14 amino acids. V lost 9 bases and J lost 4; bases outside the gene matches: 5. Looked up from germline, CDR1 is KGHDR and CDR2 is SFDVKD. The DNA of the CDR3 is TGTGCCACCGTAGCGGGAGTAGGCACCGGGGAGCTGTTTTTT. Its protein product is CATVAGVGTGELFF.

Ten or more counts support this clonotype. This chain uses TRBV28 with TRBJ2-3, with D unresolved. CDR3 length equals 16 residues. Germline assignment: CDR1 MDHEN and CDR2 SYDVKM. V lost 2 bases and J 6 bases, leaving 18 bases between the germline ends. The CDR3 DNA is TGTGCCAGCAGTTTAGGGGTGATCGCGGTCTCCGATACGCAGTATTTT. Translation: CASSLGVIAVSDTQYF.

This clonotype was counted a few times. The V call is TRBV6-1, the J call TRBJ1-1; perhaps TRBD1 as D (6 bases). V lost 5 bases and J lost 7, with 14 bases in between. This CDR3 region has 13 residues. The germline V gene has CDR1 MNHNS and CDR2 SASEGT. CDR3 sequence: CASSPRTGLEAFF. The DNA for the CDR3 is TGTGCCAGCAGTCCAAGAACAGGGCTTGAAGCTTTCTTT.